The 19 T cell receptor beta chains reported below all come from one sample, sequenced in a study of cytomegalovirus exposure and HLA in healthy donors. Researchers ran the PCR with 60 Vbeta and 13 Jbeta primers. Profiled with immunoSEQ multiplex PCR; TCRdb holds only in-frame clones, not every one. The table shows fewer than 250,000 clones, with roughly 82% occurring only once. The sample consisted of PBMCs. Source of these receptors: a man aged 40-49 years in good health and CMV-seropositive.

J is TRBJ2-7 and V is TRBV6-6; 8 bases are a match to TRBD2. CDR3 length: 14 amino acids. With 5 bases clipped from V and 4 bases from J, the junction kept 7 bases outside the gene matches. The germline CDR1 and CDR2 sequences are MNHNY and SVGAGI (reference sequence). CDR3 bases: TGTGCCAGCAGTGCCGGGAGGGCCGTTTACGAGCAGTACGTC. Translation: CASSAGRAVYEQYV.

The V and J genes are TRBV11-2 and TRBJ2-7; D remains ambiguous. V lost 8 bases and J lost 2, with 10 bases in between. The CDR3 covers 12 residues. Germline V gives CDR1 SGHAT, CDR2 FQNNGV. The DNA of the CDR3 is TGTGCCAGCGGCGAGCGAGCCTACGAGCAGTACGTC. The encoded protein is CASGERAYEQYV.

The V gene is TRBV13, the J gene TRBJ2-2, with D perhaps matching TRBD2 (6 bases). This CDR3 is 15 amino acids long. Between the trimmed V and J ends, which lost 3 bases and 3 bases, there was a span of 11 bases. Germline V CDR1 and CDR2: PRHDT, FYEKMQ (reference sequence). CDR3 in DNA: TGTGCCAGCAGCTTGGGGGGAGCCTACACCGGGGAGCTGTTTTTT. This encodes CASSLGGAYTGELFF.

The chain uses TRBV6-1 and TRBJ2-1, with 9 bases fitting TRBD2. The CDR3 has 15 residues. The germline gives CDR1 MNHNS, CDR2 SASEGT. J was trimmed by 10 bases and V by 6 bases; bases with no gene match: 13. The DNA for the CDR3 is TGTGCCAGCAGCCTTATAGCGGGAGAATTGGTGGAGCAGTTCTTC. The encoded protein is CASSLIAGELVEQFF.

This clone showed up just a few times. The chain uses TRBV6-6 and TRBJ2-7; TRBD2 is a possible D gene (6 bases). The CDR3 runs 16 residues. V lost 7 bases and J lost 7, with 26 bases in between. Germline CDR1 MNHNY, CDR2 SVGAGI (reference sequence). The CDR3 DNA reads TGTGCCAGCAACCCCCCCGGCCCGTCCCGACTAGGTGAGCAGTACTTC. This gives the protein CASNPPGPSRLGEQYF.

The chain links TRBV6-4 to TRBJ2-1; 8 bases fit TRBD2. This CDR3 is built from 15 residues. Germline assignment: CDR1 MRHNA and CDR2 SNTAGT. Trimming took 3 bases from V and 3 from J; bases not matched to a gene: 4. In DNA, the CDR3 is TGTGCCAGCAGTGAAGGGAGCGGGAGCTACAATGAGCAGTTCTTC. It is translated as CASSEGSGSYNEQFF.

J is TRBJ1-2 and V is TRBV5-1; 10 bases agree with TRBD1. J was trimmed by 11 bases and V by 4 bases; bases with no gene match: 11. Germline V gene lookup returns CDR1 SGHRS and CDR2 YFSETQ. This CDR3 is 14 amino acids long. The CDR3 is CASSPGTGDSRYTF. The CDR3 DNA is TGCGCCAGCAGCCCCGGGACAGGGGATTCGAGATACACCTTC. The full variable domain, in which reference TRBV5-1 and TRBJ1-2 provide the parts outside the CDR3, is KAGVTQTPRYLIKTRGQQVTLSCSPISGHRSVSWYQQTPGQGLQFLFEYFSETQRNKGNFPGRFSGRQFSNSRSEMNVSTLELGDSALYLCASSPGTGDSRYTFGSGTRLTVV.

The CDR3 region has the DNA TGTGCCAGCAGCTGGGGACTAGCGGGAGTAGAGACCCAGTACTTC. As protein: CASSWGLAGVETQYF. The gene calls are TRBV7-9 and TRBJ2-5, with 14 bases lining up with TRBD2. Losses at the gene ends were 4 bases for V and 4 bases for J; bases not matched to a gene: 2. CDR1 and CDR2 from the germline V gene are SEHNR and FQNEAQ (reference sequence). This CDR3 region has 15 residues.

The chain links TRBV5-4 to TRBJ1-2; TRBD1 agrees at 10 bases. J was trimmed by 2 bases and V by 2 bases; bases with no gene match: 6. The CDR3 has 16 amino acids. Per germline, CDR1 SGHNT and CDR2 YYREEE (reference sequence). CDR3 DNA sequence: TGTGCCAGCAGCTTCGGGACAGGGGTTTCGAACTATGGCTACACCTTC. Protein: CASSFGTGVSNYGYTF.

The rearrangement uses TRBV5-1 and TRBJ2-1; 11 bases align to TRBD2. The CDR3 is made up of 17 amino acids. CDR1 is SGHRS, CDR2 YFSETQ, per germline. After removal of 4 bases from V and 3 bases from J, the junction contained 9 bases not matched to a gene. The DNA of the CDR3 is TGCGCCAGCAGCCCGCCTCTACTAGCGGGGGACTACAATGAGCAGTTCTTC. The encoded protein is CASSPPLLAGDYNEQFF. The complete variable domain, with remaining parts taken from reference TRBV5-1 and TRBJ2-1, reads KAGVTQTPRYLIKTRGQQVTLSCSPISGHRSVSWYQQTPGQGLQFLFEYFSETQRNKGNFPGRFSGRQFSNSRSEMNVSTLELGDSALYLCASSPPLLAGDYNEQFFGPGTRLTVL.

V is TRBV25-1 and J is TRBJ2-2; no clear D. Trimming took 4 bases from V and 1 from J, leaving 4 bases between them. Germline V gene lookup returns CDR1 MGHDK and CDR2 SYGVNS. The CDR3 totals 13 residues. The CDR3 here is CASSGVNTGELFF. Here the CDR3 DNA reads TGTGCCAGCAGTGGAGTGAACACCGGGGAGCTGTTTTTT.

The V call is TRBV5-4, the J call TRBJ2-6; weak D call: TRBD2 (5 bases). The CDR3 sequence is 14 residues long. The V gene's germline CDR1 is SGHNT and CDR2 YYREEE (reference sequence). V was trimmed by 3 bases and J by 5 bases, leaving 9 bases between them. CDR3 in DNA: TGTGCCAGCAGCTCCCGGGATCGGGCCAACGTCCTGACTTTC. Protein product: CASSSRDRANVLTF.

V usage is TRBV29-1 and J usage is TRBJ2-2; D is possibly TRBD1 (6 bases). The CDR3 has 13 amino acids. The V end was cut by 2 bases, the J end by 7 bases, with 11 bases between. The germline V gene has CDR1 SQVTM and CDR2 ANQGSEA. The CDR3: CSVERGGGGELFF. The CDR3 DNA reads TGCAGCGTTGAACGAGGGGGTGGCGGGGAGCTGTTTTTT.

The genes are TRBV7-8 and TRBJ1-2; D might be TRBD1 (5 bases). The germline CDR1 and CDR2 sequences are SGHVS and FQNEAQ. Trimming took off 3 bases at V and 3 bases at J, with 11 bases between the two ends. The CDR3 is 14 amino acids. CDR3 nucleotide sequence: TGTGCCAGCAGCTTGACCGCAGGGTACTATGGCTACACCTTC. It translates to CASSLTAGYYGYTF.

This clone came up a few times. The chain links TRBV28 to TRBJ2-7; 9 bases align to TRBD1. V lost 5 bases and J lost 3; bases outside the gene matches: 11. CDR3 length: 16 residues. Germline loops: CDR1 MDHEN, CDR2 SYDVKM. The DNA of the CDR3 is TGTGCCAGCAGTGCCCAACCCGGGACAGGGCTCTACGAGCAGTACTTC. Translating gives CASSAQPGTGLYEQYF.

This rearrangement joins TRBV11-2 to TRBJ2-5; D may be TRBD1 (7 bases). V lost 9 bases and J lost 2, with 13 bases in between. The CDR3 has 13 amino acids. Germline CDR1 reads SGHAT; CDR2 reads FQNNGV. CDR3 loop: CASGGTEQETQYF. The CDR3 bases are TGTGCCAGTGGGGGGACAGAACAAGAGACCCAGTACTTC.

This clone was recorded once. The chain carries TRBV5-6 and TRBJ2-2; a weak D match, TRBD2 (6 bases). Trimming shortened V by 0 bases and J by 6 bases, and 9 bases separated the two germline ends. The CDR3 is 14 amino acids. Germline CDR1 SGHDT, CDR2 YYEEEE. The CDR3 nucleotides read TGTGCCAGCAGCTTGGTTGGAGGGGCCGGGGAGCTGTTTTTT. Residues: CASSLVGGAGELFF.

The chain has TRBV5-4 and TRBJ2-2; 11 bases are a match to TRBD1. Trimming at V came to 3 bases and at J to 4 bases, leaving 2 bases not matched to a gene. This CDR3 has 15 amino acids. CDR1 and CDR2 from the germline V gene are SGHNT and YYREEE (reference sequence). The CDR3 loop reads CASSYGTGGTGELFF. CDR3 nucleotides: TGTGCCAGCAGCTACGGGACAGGGGGCACCGGGGAGCTGTTTTTT.

The chain employs TRBV12-5 and TRBJ1-2, with 8 bases fitting TRBD1. Germline CDR1 and CDR2: LGHNT and FRNRAP. CDR3 size: 21 residues. V lost 0 bases, J lost 3 bases, and 21 bases stayed unmatched. The CDR3 sequence: CASGLVIFRDRNGLFDYGYTF. In nucleotides, the CDR3 is TGTGCTAGTGGTTTGGTAATCTTTAGGGACAGGAATGGTCTGTTCGACTATGGCTACACCTTC.